A single sample is the source of the 30 T cell receptor beta chains below, sequenced in a study of CD8+CD57+ T cells in acquired aplastic anemia. The template for TCR beta VDJ and CDR3 sequence profiling was genomic DNA. TCRdb reanalysed the reads using MiXCR and keeps one entry per CDR3 protein. The sample lists around 250,000 distinct CDR3 sequences; 55% to 65% were seen once. Sequencing input: sorted CD4+, CD8+, or CD8+CD57+ T cells (not recorded which) from PBMCs. These receptor sequences come from a human donor with severe aplastic anemia or a healthy control (not recorded which).

The chain carries TRBV18 and TRBJ2-7; tentative D call: TRBD2 (5 bases). The CDR3 spans 17 residues. Trimming cost V 0 bases and J 2 bases, with 17 bases left between them. From germline, CDR1 is KGHSH and CDR2 LQKENI. The CDR3 sequence: CASSPPSGFGKAYEQYF. The CDR3 DNA follows: TGTGCCAGCTCACCACCAAGCGGATTTGGTAAGGCCTACGAGCAGTACTTC.

The rearrangement joins TRBV20-1 to TRBJ2-5, with 9 positions matching TRBD2. The CDR3 covers 13 residues. Germline V CDR1 and CDR2: DFQATT, SNEGSKA (reference sequence). The V segment lost 2 bases and the J segment 13 bases; nucleotides outside the gene matches: 11. CDR3 bases: TGCAGTGCTAGATACGAGCGGGGGGTTGCAAGGTACTTC. It specifies CSARYERGVARYF.

CDR3 region: CASSLSGVNEQYF. CDR3 nucleotides: TGCGCCAGCAGCTTGTCCGGAGTCAACGAGCAGTACTTC. This chain joins TRBV5-1 and TRBJ2-7; D gene ambiguous. V lost 1 base and J lost 5, with 10 bases in between. CDR3 length: 13 residues. Germline V gene sequence: CDR1 SGHRS, CDR2 YFSETQ.

The gene calls are TRBV2 and TRBJ2-5; TRBD1 aligns across 9 bases. Trimming removed 6 bases from V and 5 bases from J; junction bases left unmatched: 10. The V gene's germline CDR1 is SNHLY and CDR2 FYNNEI. The CDR3 has 15 amino acids. The CDR3 DNA sequence: TGTGCCAGCAGCCAGGGACAGGGCAGCTTGGAGACCCAGTACTTC. Encoded protein: CASSQGQGSLETQYF.

In regard to this clonotype: An end of the junction does not agree with germline; a read error may underlie this. The chain carries TRBV24-1 and TRBJ2-1, with 7 bases lining up with TRBD2. Per the germline V gene, CDR1 is KGHDR and CDR2 is SFDVKD. The CDR3 has 14 amino acids. The CDR3 sequence: CATSETGGGNERFF. CDR3 DNA: TGTGCCACCAGTGAAACGGGAGGTGGCAATGAGCGGTTCTTC.

This clonotype has at least ten counts. The chain links TRBV6-5 to TRBJ1-4; D is ambiguous. This CDR3 comprises 14 residues. V gave up 2 bases and J gave up 5 bases, with 9 bases separating them. Germline V gene sequence: CDR1 MNHEY, CDR2 SVGAGI. CDR3 amino acids: CASSYSSLNEKLFF. For the CDR3, the DNA is TGTGCCAGCAGTTACAGCAGCTTGAATGAAAAACTGTTTTTT.

V and J are TRBV19 and TRBJ1-2, with D possibly being TRBD1 (6 bases). The germline gives CDR1 LNHDA, CDR2 SQIVND (reference sequence). V lost 7 bases to trimming and J lost 4 bases, with 16 bases between them. This CDR3 region has 14 residues. The CDR3: CASKQGEWGYGYTF. CDR3 sequence (DNA): TGTGCCAGTAAACAGGGAGAGTGGGGCTATGGCTACACCTTC. Complete variable domain (other parts from reference TRBV19 and TRBJ1-2): DGGITQSPKYLFRKEGQNVTLSCEQNLNHDAMYWYRQDPGQGLRLIYYSQIVNDFQKGDIAEGYSVSREKKESFPLTVTSAQKNPTAFYLCASKQGEWGYGYTFGSGTRLTVV.

This clonotype was seen a handful of times. The CDR3 spells CAISESQGGDQPQHF. The CDR3 DNA sequence: TGTGCCATCAGTGAGTCGCAGGGCGGGGATCAGCCCCAGCATTTT. The J gene is TRBJ1-5, the V gene TRBV10-3; a weak D match, TRBD1 (5 bases). This CDR3 spans 15 amino acids. V was shortened by 0 bases and J by 5 bases, with 11 bases between the two germline ends. Per the germline V gene, CDR1 is ENHRY and CDR2 is SYGVKD.

The chain carries TRBV7-8 and TRBJ1-1; no definite D call. The CDR3 has 17 residues. From germline, CDR1 is SGHVS and CDR2 FQNEAQ. The V and J ends lost 2 bases and 1 base respectively, with 17 bases between them. CDR3 amino acids: CASSLSGRRRTNTEAFF. The CDR3 DNA is TGTGCCAGCAGCTTAAGCGGTCGAAGGAGAACGAACACTGAAGCTTTCTTT.

The chain recombines TRBV19 with TRBJ2-1, with TRBD1 matching 7 bases. The trim removed 5 bases at V and 0 bases at J, leaving 7 bases unmatched. The CDR3 extends over 16 amino acids. The germline V gene has CDR1 LNHDA and CDR2 SQIVND (reference sequence). CDR3 residues: CASSGDRDRSYNEQFF. CDR3 DNA: TGTGCCAGTAGTGGAGACAGGGATCGCTCCTACAATGAGCAGTTCTTC.

The chain is built from TRBV27 and TRBJ1-3; D gene ambiguous. Germline V gives CDR1 MNHEY, CDR2 SMNVEV (reference sequence). Trimming shortened V by 6 bases and J by 0 bases, and 9 bases separated the two germline ends. The CDR3 runs to 14 residues. The CDR3 sequence: CASRTRISGNTIYF. CDR3 coding DNA: TGTGCCAGCAGAACCAGGATCTCTGGAAACACCATATATTTT.

The CDR3: CAAGRPNTEAFF. The CDR3 DNA is TGTGCCGCGGGACGGCCGAACACTGAAGCTTTCTTT. The chain links TRBV2 to TRBJ1-1, with D maybe TRBD1 (5 bases). The CDR3 covers 12 residues. The V end was cut by 11 bases, the J end by 1 base, with 11 bases between. Germline V gives CDR1 SNHLY, CDR2 FYNNEI. The whole variable domain, remainder taken from reference TRBV2 and TRBJ1-1, is EPEVTQTPSHQVTQMGQEVILRCVPISNHLYFYWYRQILGQKVEFLVSFYNNEISEKSEIFDDQFSVERPDGSNFTLKIRSTKLEDSAMYFCAAGRPNTEAFFGQGTRLTVV.

This clonotype has only one observation. The chain employs TRBV7-8 and TRBJ2-5; D not resolved. V was shortened by 1 base and J by 5 bases, with 11 bases between the two germline ends. The CDR3 is made up of 14 amino acids. Germline V CDR1 and CDR2: SGHVS, FQNEAQ. The CDR3 sequence is CASSLGAYNETQYF. The CDR3 DNA follows: TGTGCCAGCAGCTTAGGAGCCTACAATGAGACCCAGTACTTC.

The J gene is TRBJ1-2, the V gene TRBV20-1; D is unresolved. This CDR3 has 13 residues. V was shortened by 5 bases and J by 3 bases, with 13 bases between the two germline ends. Per the germline V gene, CDR1 is DFQATT and CDR2 is SNEGSKA (reference sequence). The CDR3 loop is CSAPTGVHYGYTF. The CDR3 coding sequence is TGCAGTGCTCCCACCGGGGTGCACTATGGCTACACCTTC.

This clonotype was recorded many times. This chain connects TRBV2 to TRBJ1-5, with TRBD1 as a possible D gene (6 bases). V gave up 0 bases and J gave up 6 bases, with 12 bases separating them. This CDR3 is 15 amino acids long. Per the germline V gene, CDR1 is SNHLY and CDR2 is FYNNEI. The CDR3 DNA follows: TGTGCCAGCAGTGAAGCGTTCAGGGGCGCTCAGCCCCAGCATTTT. Its protein product is CASSEAFRGAQPQHF.

The genes are TRBV5-5 and TRBJ2-1, with D unclear. The CDR3 has 13 residues. Germline CDR1 is SGHKS and CDR2 is YYEKEE (reference sequence). Trimming took 2 bases from V and 4 from J, leaving 7 bases between them. CDR3 sequence (DNA): TGTGCCAGCAGCTTCGACATTTACAATGAGCAGTTCTTC. Translating it yields CASSFDIYNEQFF.

This clonotype was detected only a few times. This chain connects TRBV4-1 to TRBJ2-5, with D possibly matching TRBD1 (6 bases). V was trimmed by 1 base and J by 1 base, leaving 10 bases between them. The CDR3 runs 15 residues. From germline, CDR1 is MGHRA and CDR2 YSYEKL. The CDR3 is CASSQVGRGQETQYF. DNA of the CDR3: TGCGCCAGCAGCCAAGTTGGCAGGGGCCAAGAGACCCAGTACTTC.

The table lists this clonotype with many counts. This chain links TRBV2 with TRBJ1-6; a possible D gene is TRBD1 (6 bases). CDR3 length: 17 amino acids. Germline V gene data show CDR1 as SNHLY and CDR2 as FYNNEI. V was cut by 6 bases and J by 0 bases, with 15 bases left in between. CDR3 residues: CASRVGGPGSYNSPLHF. The DNA for the CDR3 is TGTGCCAGCAGAGTTGGGGGCCCGGGCTCCTATAATTCACCCCTCCACTTT.

This clonotype has just a few counts. This rearrangement joins TRBV24-1 to TRBJ2-5; TRBD1 matches 7 bases. The CDR3 is 14 amino acids. From germline, CDR1 is KGHDR and CDR2 SFDVKD. V trimming: 7 bases; J trimming: 5 bases; junction bases outside the gene matches: 9. DNA for the CDR3: TGTGCCACCAGAACAAGACAGGGCCGGGAGACCCAGTACTTC. Translated: CATRTRQGRETQYF.

The chain uses TRBV20-1 and TRBJ2-3, with 7 positions matching TRBD2. Per germline, CDR1 DFQATT and CDR2 SNEGSKA (reference sequence). The CDR3 extends over 11 amino acids. DNA of the CDR3: TGCGGGGGGGGGGGGACAGATACGCAGTATTTT. This codes for CGGGGTDTQYF.

The gene calls are TRBV7-8 and TRBJ1-5; D is undetermined. The CDR3 consists of 16 residues. Germline values: CDR1 SGHVS, CDR2 FQNEAQ. Trimming removed 0 bases at V and 0 bases at J, with 9 bases between. The CDR3 is CASSLARLGSNQPQHF. The CDR3 nucleotides read TGTGCCAGCAGCTTAGCGCGGCTCGGTAGCAATCAGCCCCAGCATTTT. Full variable domain (rest looked up from reference TRBV7-8 and TRBJ1-5): GAGVSQSPRYKVAKRGQDVALRCDPISGHVSLFWYQQALGQGPEFLTYFQNEAQLDKSGLPSDRFFAERPEGSVSTLKIQRTQQEDSAVYLCASSLARLGSNQPQHFGDGTRLSIL.

Many counts were recorded for this clonotype. V and J are TRBV18 and TRBJ2-7, with D possibly being TRBD1 (5 bases). The CDR3 consists of 13 residues. Germline V CDR1 and CDR2: KGHSH, LQKENI. V was clipped by 4 bases and J by 3 bases, with 10 bases between them. The CDR3 loop reads CASSLDSVYEQYF. The CDR3 DNA is TGTGCCAGCTCACTTGACAGTGTCTACGAGCAGTACTTC.

As concerns this clonotype: This may stem from a read error, because a much larger clone lies one nucleotide away. The chain carries TRBV12-3 or TRBV12-4 and TRBJ2-2; D tentatively reads TRBD1 or TRBD2 (5 bases each). V was cut by 3 bases and J by 14 bases, with 16 bases left in between. The CDR3 length is 13 residues. CDR3 DNA: TGTGCCAGCAGTTTCGGGGCTCACCGGGGCCTGTTTTTT. Translation gives CASSFGAHRGLFF.

The chain is built from TRBV20-1 and TRBJ1-1; the D gene is possibly TRBD1 (5 bases). Trimming stripped 4 bases from V and 3 bases from J, with 12 bases between. CDR1 DFQATT and CDR2 SNEGSKA come from the germline V gene (reference sequence). This CDR3 spans 13 amino acids. The CDR3 reads CSATVMGDTEAFF. In nucleotides, the CDR3 is TGCAGTGCTACCGTAATGGGGGACACTGAAGCTTTCTTT.

In its sample, this clonotype was seen a few times. The genes are TRBV5-6 and TRBJ2-7; 7 nucleotides match TRBD1. V dropped 4 bases and J dropped 0; count of bases not matched to a gene: 7. The CDR3 runs to 15 residues. Germline V lookup: CDR1 SGHDT, CDR2 YYEEEE. DNA of the CDR3: TGTGCCAGCAGCCTCGACAGGGACATCTCCTACGAGCAGTACTTC. Protein: CASSLDRDISYEQYF.

The chain carries TRBV7-9 and TRBJ2-7, with 8 bases matching TRBD2. V shed 6 bases and J 6 bases; nucleotides not matched to a gene: 16. Germline V gene data show CDR1 as SEHNR and CDR2 as FQNEAQ (reference sequence). The CDR3 totals 16 residues. The CDR3 loop reads CASSLQDGRAGGEQYF. The CDR3 bases are TGTGCCAGCAGTTTACAGGATGGACGGGCGGGGGGCGAGCAGTACTTC.

J is TRBJ1-1 and V is TRBV7-6; a weak D match, TRBD1 (6 bases). The germline V gene has CDR1 SGHVS and CDR2 FNYEAQ. The CDR3 runs 15 residues. The V end was cut by 1 base, the J end by 5 bases, with 14 bases between. The CDR3 loop is CASSLGGGPETEAFF. The CDR3 nucleotides read TGTGCCAGCAGCTTAGGGGGGGGGCCGGAGACTGAAGCTTTCTTT.

This clonotype appeared a few times. V gene TRBV9 combines with J gene TRBJ1-5; D uncertain. This CDR3 comprises 13 residues. V lost 2 bases and J 4 bases, leaving 7 bases between the germline ends. Germline V CDR1 and CDR2: SGDLS, YYNGEE. The CDR3 coding sequence is TGTGCCAGCAGCGTTCACGGTAATCAGCCCCAGCATTTT. It yields the protein CASSVHGNQPQHF.

This clonotype was counted many times. The chain has TRBV24-1 and TRBJ2-5; 14 bases match TRBD2. The V segment lost 6 bases and the J segment 2 bases; nucleotides outside the gene matches: 4. The length of the CDR3 is 16 residues. The V gene's germline CDR1 is KGHDR and CDR2 SFDVKD. In DNA, the CDR3 is TGTGCCACCAGTACCGGGACTAGCGGGAGTCAAGAGACCCAGTACTTC. As protein: CATSTGTSGSQETQYF.

The chain has TRBV20-1 and TRBJ1-2; D not resolved. V was cut by 6 bases and J by 6 bases, with 11 bases left in between. The CDR3 is 11 amino acids. CDR1 and CDR2 from the germline V gene are DFQATT and SNEGSKA (reference sequence). CDR3 DNA: TGCAGTGCCGGAGAGGAGGATGGCTACACCTTC. It specifies CSAGEEDGYTF.